The source of this TCR beta chain is a study of chemoradiotherapy in HPV16-positive cancers. Across the study: Functional T-cell assays on a couple of HPV16-positive patients' cells defined candidate HPV-specific clones and common TCR motifs. General study results and limits: Candidate HPV-specific clones and E7-related TCR motifs grew in tumor during treatment. HPV-specific T cells were functionally defined from only a couple of HPV16-positive patients.

A note on this clone: Its antigen is unidentified.

Sequenced by immunoSEQ multiplex PCR; TCRdb stores in-frame clones only, minus some. There are roughly 20,000 clones in the sample; 84% occur only once, and 3.7% lies in the top ten. This CDR3 region has 17 residues. Germline assignment: CDR1 MGHRA and CDR2 YSYEKL. V lost 0 bases and J 7 bases, leaving 19 bases between the germline ends. The sequence derives from a human donor with HPV-associated anogenital cancer. The sequences come from blood, collected from a patient who underwent chemoradiotherapy. The chain uses TRBV4-1 and TRBJ2-1; the D gene is possibly TRBD1 (5 bases). This chain's CDR3 is CASSQEPGAPPLNEQFF. CDR3 nucleotides: TGCGCCAGCAGCCAAGAACCTGGGGCCCCCCCTTTAAATGAGCAGTTCTTC.